These T cell receptor beta chains were read from a single sample in a study of blood T cell repertoires in COVID-19. Some clones are missing from TCRdb's copy, which holds only in-frame ones; the method was immunoSEQ multiplex PCR. The table lists tens of thousands of clones, around 91% of them singletons. Sequencing was carried out using peripheral blood. These receptors were taken from a man aged 45-65 years with acute or convalescent COVID-19. CDR3s include the opening cysteine and the closing phenylalanine or tryptophan. D genes are given only for firm matches. The size entry is marked missing in some rows and otherwise reads once, few, many or a size class.

cdr3_nt,cdr3_aa,clone_size,v_call,d_call,j_call
TGTGCCAGCAGCCAAGGTCAGTACGGGGGTGAGCAGTACTTC,CASSQGQYGGEQYF,-,TRBV4-2,-,TRBJ2-7
TGCGCCAGCAGCTCTATTGACAGGACAGGGCAATACGAGCAGTACTTC,CASSSIDRTGQYEQYF,-,TRBV5-1,TRBD1,TRBJ2-7
TGCGCCAGCAGCCAGGACAGTCTTTCACCCCTCCACTTT,CASSQDSLSPLHF,large,TRBV4-1,-,TRBJ1-6
TGCAGTGCTAGTGGTAGCGGGAGGCCCCAAGAGACCCAGTACTTC,CSASGSGRPQETQYF,-,TRBV20-1,TRBD2,TRBJ2-5
TGTGCCAGCAACAAACAGGGCTACACTGAAGCTTTCTTT,CASNKQGYTEAFF,-,TRBV27,-,TRBJ1-1
TGTGCCAGCAGTTACTATCCCGGGACAGGGTTTGGGGCCAACGTCCTGACTTTC,CASSYYPGTGFGANVLTF,-,TRBV6-2/TRBV6-3,TRBD1,TRBJ2-6
TGTGCCAGCAGCTTGACAGTCCAGGGGGCAGAGACCCAGTACTTC,CASSLTVQGAETQYF,-,TRBV5-6,TRBD1,TRBJ2-5
TGTGCCAGCAGCTCTTACCCCGGGACTAGCGGGGGGTTAAGCTCCTACAATGAGCAGTTCTTC,CASSSYPGTSGGLSSYNEQFF,-,TRBV7-6,TRBD2,TRBJ2-1
TGTGCCAGCAGTTACTCGGTCAGGGGGGATTCACCCCTCCACTTT,CASSYSVRGDSPLHF,-,TRBV6-6,TRBD1,TRBJ1-6
TGTGCCAGCAGCTTAGATGCCCTAGCGGGAGGGCCGGAAGAGACCCAGTACTTC,CASSLDALAGGPEETQYF,-,TRBV11-2,TRBD2,TRBJ2-5
TGTGCCCCGACAACAGGGGAGGAGACCCAGTACTTC,CAPTTGEETQYF,-,TRBV24-1,TRBD1,TRBJ2-5
TGTGCCAGTAGTATGGGACTGACCAACTATGGCTACACCTTC,CASSMGLTNYGYTF,-,TRBV19,-,TRBJ1-2
TGTGCCAGCAGCTTGGGGACTAGCGGGATGACCTACGAGCAGTACTTC,CASSLGTSGMTYEQYF,-,TRBV7-6,TRBD2,TRBJ2-7
TGTGCCAGCAGCTTGAGAGGACAGGGGGTTTCCTACGAGCAGTACTTC,CASSLRGQGVSYEQYF,-,TRBV11-2,TRBD1,TRBJ2-7
TGTGCCAGCAGCCCCCGAGGGGGCGTACGCACAGATACGCAGTATTTT,CASSPRGGVRTDTQYF,-,TRBV9,TRBD1,TRBJ2-3
TGCACCAGCAGCCACTTTACTAGCGGCAATGAGCAGTTCTTC,CTSSHFTSGNEQFF,-,TRBV1,-,TRBJ2-1
TGTGCCATAAGGGACAGCGAGGAGACCCAGTACTTC,CAIRDSEETQYF,-,TRBV5-4,TRBD1,TRBJ2-5
TGTGCCAGCAGGGTGCGTAATGAAAAACTGTTTTTT,CASRVRNEKLFF,-,TRBV12-3/TRBV12-4,-,TRBJ1-4
TGTGCCAGCAGCTTAGATGCCCGGGACAACCACAATGAGCAGTTCTTC,CASSLDARDNHNEQFF,-,TRBV11-3,-,TRBJ2-1
TGTGCCAGCAGCCAAGACTACCGGGAGCAGTTCTTC,CASSQDYREQFF,-,TRBV3-1/TRBV3-2,-,TRBJ2-1
TGTGCCAGCAGCACAGGACAGGGCTATCAGCCCCAGCATTTT,CASSTGQGYQPQHF,-,TRBV9,TRBD1,TRBJ1-5
TGCACCAGCAGCCAAGTGGTAACCAGGGAGACCCAGTACTTC,CTSSQVVTRETQYF,-,TRBV1,-,TRBJ2-5
TGTGCCAGCAGCGCCTTGGGAGGGACCTACAATGAGCAGTTCTTC,CASSALGGTYNEQFF,once,TRBV9,TRBD2,TRBJ2-1
TGTGCCAGCTCACCACGGGGGACATCTTCCGGGGAGCTGTTTTTT,CASSPRGTSSGELFF,-,TRBV18,-,TRBJ2-2
TGCGCCAGCAGCCAAGAGCGACGGGATGAGCAGTTCTTC,CASSQERRDEQFF,once,TRBV4-1,-,TRBJ2-1
TGTGCCAGCAGCCATCAAAGCGGAAACACCATATATTTT,CASSHQSGNTIYF,-,TRBV14,-,TRBJ1-3
TGCGCCAGCAGCTTGGATAGCGGGAGGGTCTACGAGCAGTACTTC,CASSLDSGRVYEQYF,-,TRBV5-1,TRBD2,TRBJ2-7
TGTGCCAGCAGCCCCGGGGGGGCGCGGGTTGGTACTGAAGCTTTCTTT,CASSPGGARVGTEAFF,-,TRBV7-9,-,TRBJ1-1
TGTGCCAGTAGTATAGGAGGGACAGGGGTCCAAGAGACCCAGTACTTC,CASSIGGTGVQETQYF,once,TRBV19,TRBD1,TRBJ2-5
TGTGCCTGGAGTCCCGGGAACGGCGGGGAACTGTTTTTT,CAWSPGNGGELFF,-,TRBV30,-,TRBJ1-4
TGCAGTGCTAGTGCCGATTATAGGGGGCTTAACGAGCAGTACTTC,CSASADYRGLNEQYF,-,TRBV20-1,TRBD1,TRBJ2-7
TGTGCCACCAGTGATTTACGGCTAGCGGGAAACACCGGGGAGCTGTTTTTT,CATSDLRLAGNTGELFF,-,TRBV24-1,TRBD2,TRBJ2-2
TGTGCCAGCAGCGTAACAGGGTATAATTCACCCCTCCACTTT,CASSVTGYNSPLHF,once,TRBV9,-,TRBJ1-6
TGTGCCAGCAGCCAAGAAAACAGCTTAGACGGAACAGATACGCAGTATTTT,CASSQENSLDGTDTQYF,once,TRBV14,-,TRBJ2-3
TGTGCCAGCAGTTCGGGACTAGCGGGAGAGGTTAGGAATGAGCAGTTCTTC,CASSSGLAGEVRNEQFF,-,TRBV27,TRBD2,TRBJ2-1
TGTGCCAGCTCACCCCTCAATGGACAGGGGAACTATGGCTACACCTTC,CASSPLNGQGNYGYTF,-,TRBV18,TRBD1,TRBJ1-2
TGTGCCAGCAGCTCCGGGTCTAACACCGGGGAGCTGTTTTTT,CASSSGSNTGELFF,-,TRBV7-2,-,TRBJ2-2
TGTGCCATCCGAAGGGGGCCTTTCACAGATACGCAGTATTTT,CAIRRGPFTDTQYF,-,TRBV10-3,TRBD1,TRBJ2-3
TGTGCCAGCAGTTACTTGCCCGCTGGATCTAGCGTCAAAAACATTCAGTACTTC,CASSYLPAGSSVKNIQYF,-,TRBV6-2/TRBV6-3,-,TRBJ2-4
TGTGCCAGCAGCTTTGATAGCCCCCTCCGGGACACTGAAGCTTTCTTT,CASSFDSPLRDTEAFF,-,TRBV11-3,-,TRBJ1-1